Each of the 26 T cell receptor beta chains below was sequenced from the same sample in a study of cytomegalovirus exposure and HLA in healthy donors. The protocol was immunoSEQ multiplex PCR, while the TCRdb copy is restricted to in-frame clones and leaves out a portion. The repertoire holds approximately 120,000 clones, with 95% to 96% as singletons. Sequencing used PBMCs. Receptors were obtained from a young man in good health and CMV-seronegative.

This sequence joins TRBV11-2 and TRBJ1-2; D unresolved. V lost 5 bases and J lost 1, with 8 bases in between. CDR3 length equals 13 residues. CDR1 and CDR2 from the germline V gene are SGHAT and FQNNGV. The CDR3 reads CASSRDINYGYTF. CDR3 nucleotides: TGTGCCAGCAGCCGAGACATTAACTATGGCTACACCTTC.

This chain uses TRBV6-5 with TRBJ2-5; unclear D gene. Germline V CDR1 and CDR2: MNHEY, SVGAGI. V dropped 4 bases and J dropped 5 bases, with 17 bases sitting between them. This CDR3 has 15 amino acids. The CDR3 sequence: CASSSNTLGVETQYF. DNA for the CDR3: TGTGCCAGCAGTTCGAACACCTTAGGAGTGGAGACCCAGTACTTC.

The chain combines TRBV29-1 with TRBJ2-1; TRBD1 agrees at 11 bases. The germline V gene encodes CDR1 SQVTM and CDR2 ANQGSEA. Germline trimming cut 7 bases from V and 3 bases from J; bases unmatched to any gene: 2. This CDR3 comprises 13 residues. CDR3 loop: CSGGQGGYNEQFF. The CDR3 region has the DNA TGCAGCGGGGGACAGGGGGGCTACAATGAGCAGTTCTTC.

The CDR3 sequence is CASSTDSNYGYTF. The CDR3 DNA is TGTGCCAGCAGCACCGACTCTAACTATGGCTACACCTTC. This rearrangement joins TRBV5-4 to TRBJ1-2; D unclear. V was shortened by 4 bases and J by 0 bases, with 7 bases between the two germline ends. The germline gives CDR1 SGHNT, CDR2 YYREEE (reference sequence). This CDR3 is 13 amino acids long.

The chain has TRBV5-4 and TRBJ2-1; TRBD2 matches 11 bases. The length of the CDR3 is 15 residues. Germline V gene lookup returns CDR1 SGHNT and CDR2 YYREEE (reference sequence). V lost 4 bases, J lost 4 bases, and 4 bases stayed unmatched. CDR3 in amino acids: CASSIAGGSYNEQFF. The CDR3 DNA sequence: TGTGCCAGCAGCATAGCGGGAGGGTCGTACAATGAGCAGTTCTTC.

The chain carries TRBV4-3 and TRBJ2-3; 8 nucleotides agree with TRBD2. V was clipped by 3 bases and J by 2 bases; unmatched bases: 10. The CDR3 loop spans 17 amino acids. Germline CDR1 reads LGHNA; CDR2 reads YSLEER. The CDR3: CASSQTPGGAFTDTQYF. The CDR3 DNA is TGCGCCAGCAGCCAGACCCCGGGGGGGGCTTTCACAGATACGCAGTATTTT.

This clone was seen a handful of times. The chain carries TRBV6-6 and TRBJ2-7, with 7 nucleotides matching TRBD1. Trimming removed 0 bases from V and 2 bases from J; junction bases left unmatched: 4. CDR1 and CDR2 from the germline V gene are MNHNY and SVGAGI (reference sequence). The CDR3 loop spans 15 amino acids. This CDR3 reads CASSYSDRAAYEQYF. The CDR3 region has the DNA TGTGCCAGCAGTTACTCCGACAGGGCTGCCTACGAGCAGTACTTC.

The rearrangement joins TRBV5-6 to TRBJ2-7; D possibly corresponds to TRBD2 (5 bases). The CDR3 has 13 amino acids. The germline CDR1 and CDR2 sequences are SGHDT and YYEEEE. Trimming cost V 7 bases and J 1 base, with 12 bases left between them. The CDR3 bases are TGTGCCAGCGGCGTCGGGGAGTCCTACGAGCAGTACTTC. Its translation is CASGVGESYEQYF.

V usage is TRBV20-1 and J usage is TRBJ1-2; unclear D gene. The CDR3 contains 10 residues. CDR1 and CDR2 (germline): DFQATT, SNEGSKA (reference sequence). The germline V and J ends were trimmed by 6 bases and 4 bases, with 6 bases remaining between them. The CDR3 DNA reads as TGCAGTGCCCTACGCTATGGCTACACCTTC. Translated: CSALRYGYTF.

This clone was recorded only once. CDR3 loop: CASSPQGFGKNIQYF. DNA of the CDR3: TGTGCCAGCAGCCCACAGGGATTCGGCAAAAACATTCAGTACTTC. The chain carries TRBV28 and TRBJ2-4, with a tentative D call TRBD1 (6 bases). Trimming took 6 bases from V and 3 from J, leaving 15 bases between them. The CDR3 is 15 residues long. Germline loops: CDR1 MDHEN, CDR2 SYDVKM. Looking up the rest from reference TRBV28 and TRBJ2-4 gives the full variable domain: DVKVTQSSRYLVKRTGEKVFLECVQDMDHENMFWYRQDPGLGLRLIYFSYDVKMKEKGDIPEGYSVSREKKERFSLILESASTNQTSMYLCASSPQGFGKNIQYFGAGTRLSVL.

The chain is built from TRBV4-1 and TRBJ2-3; maybe TRBD2 (6 bases). The CDR3 runs to 17 residues. Trimming took off 2 bases at V and 1 base at J, with 16 bases between the two ends. Germline CDR1 and CDR2: MGHRA and YSYEKL. CDR3 amino acids: CASSQPLRGSGTDTQYF. The CDR3 nucleotides read TGCGCCAGCAGCCAACCACTGCGGGGTAGCGGCACAGATACGCAGTATTTT.

This rearrangement joins TRBV9 to TRBJ2-1; 7 bases are shared with TRBD2. The CDR3 runs to 16 residues. Losses at the gene ends were 0 bases for V and 9 bases for J; bases not matched to a gene: 12. The germline gives CDR1 SGDLS, CDR2 YYNGEE. This CDR3 reads CASSVVGEGGRSEQFF. For the CDR3, the DNA is TGTGCCAGCAGCGTAGTAGGGGAGGGAGGGCGTTCTGAGCAGTTCTTC.

Only one count was recorded for this clone. This chain joins TRBV19 and TRBJ1-2, with D possibly being TRBD1 (6 bases). In germline, CDR1 is LNHDA, CDR2 SQIVND (reference sequence). The CDR3 has 14 amino acids. V gave up 5 bases and J gave up 2 bases, with 12 bases separating them. CDR3 DNA: TGTGCCAGTAGTGTTGACAGGACGAACTATGGCTACACCTTC. Amino acid sequence: CASSVDRTNYGYTF.

The chain employs TRBV13 and TRBJ2-7; TRBD1 matches at 8 bases. V dropped 4 bases and J dropped 6; count of bases not matched to a gene: 20. CDR1 and CDR2 (germline): PRHDT, FYEKMQ (reference sequence). This CDR3 contains 18 residues. The CDR3, as DNA: TGTGCCAGCAGCTCCAACCTCCCCTCGGACAGGGTAGTAGGCGAGCAGTACTTC. Its protein is CASSSNLPSDRVVGEQYF.

The genes are TRBV18 and TRBJ1-2; tentatively, D is TRBD1 (5 bases). Germline CDR1 reads KGHSH; CDR2 reads LQKENI. Trimming took 3 bases from V and 4 from J, leaving 9 bases between them. This CDR3 has 13 amino acids. DNA of the CDR3: TGTGCCAGCTCACCGGGGAGGGGCTATGGCTACACCTTC. It is translated as CASSPGRGYGYTF.

The gene calls are TRBV28 and TRBJ2-3; D gene unclear. This CDR3 spans 11 amino acids. Trimming took 5 bases from V and 2 from J, leaving 2 bases between them. Germline-derived CDR1 and CDR2 are MDHEN and SYDVKM. CDR3 protein: CASSHTDTQYF. CDR3 sequence (DNA): TGTGCCAGCAGTCACACAGATACGCAGTATTTT.

The rearrangement links TRBV4-3 to TRBJ2-7, with 13 bases lining up with TRBD2. Per germline, CDR1 LGHNA and CDR2 YSLEER. After removal of 4 bases from V and 3 bases from J, the junction contained 6 bases not matched to a gene. This CDR3 is 16 amino acids long. CDR3 residues: CASSPGLAGNLYEQYF. CDR3 DNA sequence: TGCGCCAGCAGCCCGGGACTAGCGGGAAACCTCTACGAGCAGTACTTC.

This chain uses TRBV11-3 with TRBJ2-5; perhaps TRBD2 as D (6 bases). V was cut by 4 bases and J by 4 bases, with 7 bases left in between. This CDR3 is 12 amino acids long. Germline lookup yields CDR1 SGHNT and CDR2 YENEEA. The CDR3 bases are TGTGCCAGCAGCTCAGCGGGAGAGACCCAGTACTTC. Its translation is CASSSAGETQYF. The whole variable domain, filled in from reference TRBV11-3 and TRBJ2-5, reads EAGVVQSPRYKIIEKKQPVAFWCNPISGHNTLYWYLQNLGQGPELLIRYENEEAVDDSQLPKDRFSAERLKGVDSTLKIQPAELGDSAVYLCASSSAGETQYFGPGTRLLVL.

The CDR3 here is CASSFLDRVDTEAFF. Here the CDR3 DNA reads TGTGCCAGCAGCTTCCTGGACAGGGTAGACACTGAAGCTTTCTTT. The genes are TRBV5-6 and TRBJ1-1; 8 bases map to TRBD1. Germline lookup yields CDR1 SGHDT and CDR2 YYEEEE. V dropped 2 bases and J dropped 3; count of bases not matched to a gene: 6. CDR3 size: 15 residues.

This chain links TRBV30 with TRBJ2-7; a possible D gene is TRBD2 (6 bases). V was cut by 1 base and J by 2 bases, with 15 bases left in between. This CDR3 has 15 amino acids. CDR1 is GTSNPN, CDR2 SVGIG, per germline (reference sequence). This CDR3 is CAWSGTGTHPYEQYF. The CDR3 nucleotides read TGTGCCTGGAGTGGGACCGGGACTCACCCCTACGAGCAGTACTTC.

The chain recombines TRBV23-1 with TRBJ2-3; possibly TRBD2 for D (5 bases). TRBV23-1 is labeled an ORF, and its function is uncertain. V was cut by 4 bases and J by 3 bases, with 26 bases left in between. This CDR3 spans 19 amino acids. The CDR3 region has the DNA TGCGCCAGCAGTCTATGGGCCTTGATAGCGTGGAGCAGTACAGATACGCAGTATTTT. The encoded protein is CASSLWALIAWSSTDTQYF.

This rearrangement joins TRBV9 to TRBJ2-2, with 9 bases that match TRBD1. The germline V gene has CDR1 SGDLS and CDR2 YYNGEE. CDR3 size: 16 residues. J gave up 1 base and V 4 bases, and 5 bases lay outside the gene matches. CDR3 DNA sequence: TGTGCCAGCAGCCCCCCGGGACAGGGGAACACCGGGGAGCTGTTTTTT. It is translated as CASSPPGQGNTGELFF.

This chain connects TRBV2 to TRBJ1-3, with TRBD1 matching over 7 bases. Trimming cost V 2 bases and J 7 bases; bases outside gene matches: 2. There are 13 residues in the CDR3. Per the germline V gene, CDR1 is SNHLY and CDR2 is FYNNEI. CDR3 bases: TGTGCCAGCAGTGAACAGGGGGTGAACACCATATATTTT. Translation: CASSEQGVNTIYF.

V usage is TRBV9 and J usage is TRBJ2-1; 7 bases match TRBD2. Germline V gene data show CDR1 as SGDLS and CDR2 as YYNGEE. V lost 5 bases to trimming and J lost 6 bases; unmatched junction nucleotides: 8. The CDR3 extends over 14 amino acids. DNA for the CDR3: TGTGCCAGCAGTAGGGCTAGCGGAGTCAATGAGCAGTTCTTC. Its translation is CASSRASGVNEQFF.

The rearrangement uses TRBV4-1 and TRBJ1-4, with D perhaps matching TRBD1 (5 bases). Germline CDR1 is MGHRA and CDR2 is YSYEKL. Trimming shortened V by 1 base and J by 4 bases, and 13 bases separated the two germline ends. This CDR3 region has 16 residues. The CDR3, as DNA: TGCGCCAGCAGCCAAGGACCAGCGGGGGGTAATGAAAAACTGTTTTTT. This sequence encodes CASSQGPAGGNEKLFF.

The chain employs TRBV28 and TRBJ1-1, with 12 bases matching TRBD1. The V gene end was trimmed by 5 bases and the J gene end by 11 bases; junction bases not matched to a gene: 12. The CDR3 length is 15 residues. The V gene's germline CDR1 is MDHEN and CDR2 SYDVKM. CDR3: CASSTYGTGGFGAFF. As DNA, the CDR3 is TGTGCCAGCAGTACTTATGGGACAGGGGGCTTTGGGGCTTTCTTT.